This paragraph covers one T cell receptor (beta chain) sequence. Germline CDR1 is LGHNA and CDR2 is YSLEER. Trimming cost V 4 bases and J 4 bases, with 13 bases left between them. The CDR3 loop spans 14 amino acids. This entry comes from a study of long-term antiretroviral therapy in people with HIV. immunoSEQ v3.0 was run at survey level. Here immunoSEQ multiplex PCR was the method, and the copy in TCRdb shows in-frame clones only, minus some. This sample has tens of thousands of clones, with about 80% found just once. The sequence derives from a woman aged 40 to 49 with HIV. Sequencing used unsorted PBMCs, obtained 1.1 years before starting antiretroviral therapy. The chain joins TRBV4-3 to TRBJ1-2; D is perhaps TRBD1 (5 bases). DNA of the CDR3: TGCGCCAGCAGCCGCTCGTCCGGGGGCTATGGCTACACCTTC. Residues: CASSRSSGGYGYTF.